These T cell receptor beta chains were read from a single sample in a study of blood T cells in healthy people across ages. Via MiXCR, TCRdb re-called the 5' RACE reads, giving one row per CDR3 protein. Of about 800,000 distinct CDR3 sequences listed, more than 45% are singletons. The sequencing sample was made of blood. The source is a man aged 30-40 years in good health. The CDR3 runs from the conserved cysteine through the conserved F or W. The D gene is left open where the match is weak. For some rows the clone size is stated as once, few or many, or as a class when expanded; others skip it.

d_call: TRBD2; j_call: TRBJ2-7; v_call: TRBV7-2; clone_size: many; cdr3_nt: TGTGCCAGCTCACTTAGCGGGGCTTCCTACGAGCAGTACTTC; cdr3_aa: CASSLSGASYEQYF
d_call: TRBD1; j_call: TRBJ1-2; v_call: TRBV20-1; clone_size: .; cdr3_nt: TGCAGTGCTACAGGGGGCCAACAGGAGCTAACAGAGGGCTACACCTTC; cdr3_aa: CSATGGQQELTEGYTF
d_call: TRBD1; j_call: TRBJ2-3; v_call: TRBV7-8; clone_size: few; cdr3_nt: TGTGCCAGCAGCCCGGGGACAGGGTCGAAACGAGATACGCAGTATTTT; cdr3_aa: CASSPGTGSKRDTQYF
d_call: TRBD1; j_call: TRBJ1-2; v_call: TRBV20-1; clone_size: .; cdr3_nt: TGCAGTGCTCAGCCCGGGACAGGCCGTATCTTCTGGGGCTACACCTTC; cdr3_aa: CSAQPGTGRIFWGYTF
d_call: .; j_call: TRBJ2-3; v_call: TRBV20-1; clone_size: .; cdr3_nt: TGCAGTGCTAGAAATGCGCGGGGAACCACAGATACGCAGTATTTT; cdr3_aa: CSARNARGTTDTQYF
d_call: .; j_call: TRBJ2-2; v_call: TRBV2; clone_size: once; cdr3_nt: TGTGCCAGCGTACCGGATTCGAACACCGGGGAGCTGTTTTTT; cdr3_aa: CASVPDSNTGELFF
d_call: TRBD1; j_call: TRBJ1-2; v_call: TRBV6-6; clone_size: .; cdr3_nt: TGTGCCAGCAGTTACCCGGGACAGGGGGTTGATGGCTACACCTTC; cdr3_aa: CASSYPGQGVDGYTF
d_call: .; j_call: TRBJ2-3; v_call: TRBV7-3; clone_size: .; cdr3_nt: TGTGCCAGCAGCTTAAGCATGGGTTACGATACGCAGTATTTT; cdr3_aa: CASSLSMGYDTQYF
d_call: TRBD1; j_call: TRBJ1-1; v_call: TRBV24-1; clone_size: .; cdr3_nt: TGTGCCACCAGTGATACAGGGGGCACTGAAGCTTTCTTT; cdr3_aa: CATSDTGGTEAFF
d_call: TRBD1; j_call: TRBJ2-1; v_call: TRBV24-1; clone_size: few; cdr3_nt: TGTGCCACCCCGCAGGGAGACAGGGGGCTGGATGAGCAGTTCTTC; cdr3_aa: CATPQGDRGLDEQFF
d_call: TRBD1; j_call: TRBJ2-7; v_call: TRBV7-2; clone_size: many; cdr3_nt: TGTGCCAGCAGCTCCGTGGGACAGACCTACGAGCAGTACTTC; cdr3_aa: CASSSVGQTYEQYF
d_call: TRBD1; j_call: TRBJ1-4; v_call: TRBV27; clone_size: few; cdr3_nt: TGTGCCAGCAGCCGTAATCGACAGGGGGCATCGGGAACTAATGAAAAACTGTTTTTT; cdr3_aa: CASSRNRQGASGTNEKLFF
d_call: TRBD2; j_call: TRBJ2-3; v_call: TRBV29-1; clone_size: many; cdr3_nt: TGCAGCGTTCCCGGACTAGGGAATGTATTGGATACGCAGTATTTT; cdr3_aa: CSVPGLGNVLDTQYF
d_call: .; j_call: TRBJ2-6; v_call: TRBV20-1; clone_size: .; cdr3_nt: TGCAGTGCTAGATATGGCTCTGGGGCCAACGTCCTGACTTTC; cdr3_aa: CSARYGSGANVLTF
d_call: TRBD1; j_call: TRBJ2-1; v_call: TRBV5-1; clone_size: once; cdr3_nt: TGCGCCAGCAGCTTGCCCAGCGACCCGGGACAGGGGATTTACAATGAGCAGTTCTTC; cdr3_aa: CASSLPSDPGQGIYNEQFF
d_call: .; j_call: TRBJ1-1; v_call: TRBV4-3; clone_size: .; cdr3_nt: TGCGCCAGCAGCCAAAGGCCCTGGAACACTGAAGCTTGCTTT; cdr3_aa: CASSQRPWNTEACF
d_call: TRBD1; j_call: TRBJ2-7; v_call: TRBV29-1; clone_size: .; cdr3_nt: TGCAGCGTAGTAGGCGGACAGGACTACGAGCAGTACTTC; cdr3_aa: CSVVGGQDYEQYF
d_call: .; j_call: TRBJ1-2; v_call: TRBV20-1; clone_size: .; cdr3_nt: TGCAGTGCTCGGACGGGATCCTATGGCTACACCTTC; cdr3_aa: CSARTGSYGYTF
d_call: .; j_call: TRBJ1-2; v_call: TRBV11-2; clone_size: few; cdr3_nt: TGTGCCAGCAGCTCCTGGGACTTCTATGGCTACACCTTC; cdr3_aa: CASSSWDFYGYTF
d_call: TRBD2; j_call: TRBJ2-2; v_call: TRBV29-1; clone_size: .; cdr3_nt: TGCAGCGTACAAGGAGTAGCGGGGGCCGGGGAGCTGTTTTTT; cdr3_aa: CSVQGVAGAGELFF
d_call: TRBD2; j_call: TRBJ2-2; v_call: TRBV4-2; clone_size: .; cdr3_nt: TGTGCCAGCAGCCAGAGGCTAGCGGGAGGGATTACCACCGGGGAGCTGTTTTTT; cdr3_aa: CASSQRLAGGITTGELFF
d_call: .; j_call: TRBJ2-7; v_call: TRBV29-1; clone_size: .; cdr3_nt: TGCAGCGTTGAAGTGGGGTGGAACGAGCGGTACTTC; cdr3_aa: CSVEVGWNERYF
d_call: TRBD1; j_call: TRBJ2-7; v_call: TRBV12-3/TRBV12-4; clone_size: few; cdr3_nt: TGTGCCAGCAGTCCGGGGACAGGGGGTCGCTACGAGCAGTACTTC; cdr3_aa: CASSPGTGGRYEQYF
d_call: TRBD1; j_call: TRBJ1-2; v_call: TRBV7-9; clone_size: once; cdr3_nt: TGTGCCAGCAGGCTCCCGGGACAGGGGTTCGGCTACACCTTC; cdr3_aa: CASRLPGQGFGYTF
d_call: .; j_call: TRBJ2-6; v_call: TRBV6-5; clone_size: .; cdr3_nt: TGTGCCAGCAGTTACGCCCGACTCTCTGGGGCCAACGTCCTGACTTTC; cdr3_aa: CASSYARLSGANVLTF
d_call: .; j_call: TRBJ2-1; v_call: TRBV2; clone_size: .; cdr3_nt: TGTGCCGGCTCAGCGGATAGGCTCTACAATGAGCAGTTCTTC; cdr3_aa: CAGSADRLYNEQFF
d_call: .; j_call: TRBJ2-3; v_call: TRBV28; clone_size: few; cdr3_nt: TGTGCCAGCAAGGAGAGGGTCCTCACAGATACGCAGTATTTT; cdr3_aa: CASKERVLTDTQYF
d_call: TRBD1; j_call: TRBJ1-2; v_call: TRBV6-5; clone_size: .; cdr3_nt: TGTGCCAGCACTCGACAGGGGTGGGTTGGCTACACCTTC; cdr3_aa: CASTRQGWVGYTF
d_call: TRBD2; j_call: TRBJ2-3; v_call: TRBV15; clone_size: .; cdr3_nt: TGTGCCACCAGCAGAGATCTTGGCGGGAGTGGCACAGATACGCAGTATTTT; cdr3_aa: CATSRDLGGSGTDTQYF
d_call: TRBD2; j_call: TRBJ2-1; v_call: TRBV12-3/TRBV12-4; clone_size: .; cdr3_nt: TGTGCCAGCAGTTTTGAGACTAGCGGGGGCCCTACCTACAATGAGCAGTTCTTC; cdr3_aa: CASSFETSGGPTYNEQFF
d_call: TRBD1; j_call: TRBJ2-1; v_call: TRBV6-5; clone_size: .; cdr3_nt: TGTGCCAGCAGTTACCGCCGGGGACAGGGGCACAATGAGCAGTTCTTC; cdr3_aa: CASSYRRGQGHNEQFF
d_call: .; j_call: TRBJ1-2; v_call: TRBV7-6; clone_size: few; cdr3_nt: TGTGCCAGCAGTTTAAATTTACTCGGCGGCTACACCTTC; cdr3_aa: CASSLNLLGGYTF
d_call: .; j_call: TRBJ2-6; v_call: TRBV2; clone_size: .; cdr3_nt: TGTGCCAGCAGCCCGGACGGCCCCTCTGGGGCTAACGTCCTGACTTTC; cdr3_aa: CASSPDGPSGANVLTF
d_call: .; j_call: TRBJ2-3; v_call: TRBV7-9; clone_size: once; cdr3_nt: TGTGCCAGCAGCTCGGAAGGGCAGGCAGATACGCAGTATTTT; cdr3_aa: CASSSEGQADTQYF
d_call: .; j_call: TRBJ2-6; v_call: TRBV2; clone_size: few; cdr3_nt: TGTGCCAGCAGTAGGTGGCCCTCTGGGGCCAACGTCCTGACTTTC; cdr3_aa: CASSRWPSGANVLTF
d_call: .; j_call: TRBJ2-7; v_call: TRBV4-3; clone_size: .; cdr3_nt: TGCGCCAGCAGCCAAGACTCGGACGGTTACTACGAGCAGTACTTC; cdr3_aa: CASSQDSDGYYEQYF
d_call: .; j_call: TRBJ1-2; v_call: TRBV5-6; clone_size: .; cdr3_nt: TGTGCCAGCAGCTTCGGTACAGGGTGGGACACCTTC; cdr3_aa: CASSFGTGWDTF
d_call: TRBD2; j_call: TRBJ2-1; v_call: TRBV20-1; clone_size: .; cdr3_nt: TGCAGTGGCGGGGGGGACGCCTACAATGAGCAGTTCTTC; cdr3_aa: CSGGGDAYNEQFF
d_call: .; j_call: TRBJ1-2; v_call: TRBV6-2/TRBV6-3; clone_size: .; cdr3_nt: TGTGCCAGCAGTCCTGACAGACTCTATGGCTACACCTTC; cdr3_aa: CASSPDRLYGYTF
d_call: .; j_call: TRBJ1-2; v_call: TRBV5-1; clone_size: .; cdr3_nt: TGCGCCAGCAGCGAGAAGAACTATGGCTACACCTTC; cdr3_aa: CASSEKNYGYTF
d_call: .; j_call: TRBJ1-2; v_call: TRBV7-2; clone_size: once; cdr3_nt: TGTGCCAGCAGCTTAGGGGTCGTCAACTATGGCTACACCTTC; cdr3_aa: CASSLGVVNYGYTF